This T cell receptor (beta chain) originates from a study of T cells in Graves' hyperthyroidism and ophthalmopathy (dated by TCRdb to the late 2010s). About the investigation overall: Peripheral blood was sampled at the time of initial diagnosis, prior to any treatment. Whether ophthalmopathy could be predicted prospectively was tested in an independent validation cohort made up of roughly 19 hyperthyroidism patients plus 17 patients who later progressed to ophthalmopathy. To identify TCR V-J signatures that set the groups apart, the researchers used a discovery cohort of 90 to 100 patients, made up of 40 to 45 with Graves' ophthalmopathy and around 58 with stable Graves' hyperthyroidism. According to the paper, TCR Vbeta CDR3 sequencing was carried out on some 130 peripheral blood samples, which came from fewer than 50 ophthalmopathy, around 75 hyperthyroidism and about 17 progressor patients. After blood sampling, hyperthyroidism patients were treated with methimazole at a starting dose of 30 mg daily, and ophthalmopathy patients were treated with high-dose intravenous methylprednisolone. The study also compared thyroid tissue and blood T-cell repertoires from several Graves' hyperthyroidism patients. For training and testing, the 100 or so patients in the discovery cohort were randomly divided in a 7:3 ratio. Study-wide conclusions, independent of this receptor: In cross-validation, a model built on a 13 V-J signature told ophthalmopathy apart from stable hyperthyroidism with 85% to 90% sensitivity and roughly 83% specificity, and in testing the same model reached 80%/75%. In validation, the model predicted progression to ophthalmopathy with 55% to 71% sensitivity and approximately 74% specificity, a median of around six months before onset. No statistical method was used to set the sample size in advance, and investigators knew the group allocation. Blood samples also contained most of the expanded thyroid clonotypes (frequency above 0.001), which suggests that blood repertoires may reflect thyroid immune responses.

Amplification of TCR beta CDR3 regions was carried out from RNA transcripts. A first-round RT-PCR of the TCR CDR3 used the HTBI primer set with the Qiagen OneStep RT-PCR kit. A second multiplex PCR round built the libraries, followed by size selection and purification. Paired-end sequencing of the libraries was performed with 100 bp reads on an Illumina HiSeq2000. As for the original processing: SOAPnuke was used to process the raw data, removing reads that contained adapters or uncalled bases, had a mean Phred below 15, or lacked an exact match to the constant primer or identifier. COPE v1.2.5 was used to merge the high-quality paired reads, and each unique nucleotide sequence was defined as a clonotype. MiTCR v1.1 was used to align the clonotypes against IMGT TRBV, TRBD and TRBJ reference segments. Analysis was restricted to V-J combinations with a frequency above 0.0001, which covered about 99% of repertoires. The TCS score was defined as the ratio of F50 (clonal expansion) to E x V (chaos), calculated using BLOSUM62-based TCRdist between CDR3 peptides within each V-J. Welch's t-statistics and random forest reduced several hundred V-J features to under 15, which were used in a naive Bayes classifier (R e1071). TCRdb reworked the public reads: Q25 trimming with fastp, MiXCR clone assembly, productive beta chains retained. Records with the same CDR3 protein are collapsed into one entry carrying the most frequent genes and DNA. The V and J calls here are based on TCRdb, not the publication. Within this sample are 400,000 to 600,000 distinct CDR3 sequences, with 15% to 20% of them counted one time only. In total, the top ten clones hold about 29% of the sample.

Spanning cysteine to phenylalanine, the CDR3 consists of 13 amino acids. The CDR3 DNA has 39 bases and is translated from base 1. The germline V gene (reference sequence) specifies DFQATT as CDR1 and SNEGSKA as CDR2. V lost 7 bases and J lost 2 bases, and the count of bases not matched to a germline gene is 5. In the ophthalmopathy patients, disease was moderately to severely active, with a Clinical Activity Score of 3 or more, a NOSPECS grade of 4 or more, and a duration of less than 3 months. The study excluded patients with uncontrolled infections, other autoimmune diseases, pregnancy or lactation. Diagnoses relied on clinical symptoms, serum thyroxine and TRAb, thyroid ultrasound and orbital computed tomography. Ficoll-Paque density gradient centrifugation was used to isolate PBMCs from about 9.4 ml of fresh peripheral blood. Trizol reagent was used to extract total RNA, and RNA quality was then checked on an Agilent 2100 Bioanalyzer.

At least ten counts were recorded for this clonotype. Its antigen remains undetermined. No much larger clonotype is one base removed from it; base qualities were not supplied. The V gene is TRBV20-1 and the J gene is TRBJ2-3; 8 bases in the middle match TRBD2. The sample taken for sequencing was blood. The sequence derives from a woman in her thirties with Graves' ophthalmopathy. CDR3 loop: CSGQREFTDTQYF. The sequenced DNA: TGCAGTGGTCAGCGGGAGTTCACAGATACGCAGTATTTT.